The 9 T cell receptor beta chains given below trace back to one sample, sequenced in a study of blood T cell repertoires in COVID-19. The method was immunoSEQ multiplex PCR; TCRdb's version includes in-frame clones alone and lacks a portion of them. The sample lists 310,000 or so clones; roughly 89% were seen once. Sequenced: PBMCs or T cells enriched from blood (not recorded which). These receptors were collected from a woman younger than 35 who had recovered from COVID-19.

CDR3 nucleotides: TGTGCCAGCAGCGTAGACACAACCTATAATTCACCCCTCCACTTT. Its translation is CASSVDTTYNSPLHF. The rearrangement joins TRBV9 to TRBJ1-6; D unclear. Trimming cost V 0 bases and J 2 bases, with 6 bases left between them. Germline V CDR1 and CDR2: SGDLS, YYNGEE. The CDR3 runs to 15 residues.

CDR3 sequence (DNA): TGTGCCAGCAGCGCTTGGACTTACAATGAGCAGTTCTTC. Amino acid sequence: CASSAWTYNEQFF. The chain combines TRBV9 with TRBJ2-1; TRBD2 might be the D (5 bases). Trimming pared 3 bases from V and 4 bases from J, leaving 8 bases between. Germline V CDR1 and CDR2: SGDLS, YYNGEE. CDR3 size: 13 residues.

This chain joins TRBV3-1 (or the pseudogene TRBV3-2) and TRBJ1-1; TRBD1 is a possible D gene (6 bases). Germline V CDR1 and CDR2: LGHDT, YNNKEL (reference sequence). The CDR3 consists of 12 residues. Trimming removed 6 bases from V and 7 bases from J, with 12 bases in between. For the CDR3, the DNA is TGTGCCAGCAGTCGCGAACAGGGTGAAGCTTTCTTT. Residues: CASSREQGEAFF.

The chain joins TRBV20-1 to TRBJ1-5; tentatively, D is TRBD1 (6 bases). From germline, CDR1 is DFQATT and CDR2 SNEGSKA (reference sequence). V shed 3 bases and J shed 11 bases, with 23 bases lying between them. This CDR3 comprises 15 residues. As DNA, the CDR3 is TGCAGTGCTAGTTCTTTCTCGGTCCGGCCAGGGGCCCAGCATTTT. Amino acid sequence: CSASSFSVRPGAQHF.

This chain links TRBV6-4 with TRBJ1-4, with TRBD1 matching 10 bases. V shed 8 bases, J shed 0 bases, and the junction held 12 bases outside the gene matches. The CDR3 is 18 residues long. Germline V gives CDR1 MRHNA, CDR2 SNTAGT. Written as DNA, the CDR3 is TGTGCCAGCGGTTGTGAACGGACAGGGGGGCCAACTAATGAAAAACTGTTTTTT. Amino acid sequence: CASGCERTGGPTNEKLFF.

The chain combines TRBV29-1 with TRBJ1-4; D may be TRBD1 (6 bases). The CDR3 spans 11 residues. The V end was cut by 7 bases, the J end by 7 bases, with 10 bases between. Germline-derived CDR1 and CDR2 are SQVTM and ANQGSEA. The CDR3 region has the DNA TGCAGCGCCACGACAGGTGAAAAACTGTTTTTT. Protein: CSATTGEKLFF.

The rearrangement joins TRBV24-1 to TRBJ1-4; possibly TRBD1 for D (5 bases). This CDR3 spans 15 amino acids. Trimming cost V 4 bases and J 3 bases, with 11 bases left between them. Looked up from germline, CDR1 is KGHDR and CDR2 is SFDVKD. Here the CDR3 DNA reads TGTGCCACCAGTGACGGGGGGAGGTCTAATGAAAAACTGTTTTTT. Protein sequence: CATSDGGRSNEKLFF.

The chain recombines TRBV25-1 with TRBJ2-7, with TRBD1 identical over 9 bases. V gave up 8 bases and J gave up 2 bases; unmatched junction bases: 7. The CDR3 contains 14 residues. CDR1 is MGHDK and CDR2 is SYGVNS in the germline V gene. The CDR3: CASSGTGFTYEQYF. In DNA, the CDR3 is TGTGCCAGCTCCGGGACAGGGTTTACCTACGAGCAGTACTTC.

This clone appeared a few times. The chain couples TRBV13 to TRBJ1-5; D gene unclear. Germline-derived CDR1 and CDR2 are PRHDT and FYEKMQ (reference sequence). This CDR3 is 16 amino acids long. V shed 2 bases and J shed 0 bases, with 11 bases lying between them. The CDR3 nucleotides are TGTGCCAGCAGCTTACGGCCAGACTATAGCAATCAGCCCCAGCATTTT. Amino acid sequence: CASSLRPDYSNQPQHF.